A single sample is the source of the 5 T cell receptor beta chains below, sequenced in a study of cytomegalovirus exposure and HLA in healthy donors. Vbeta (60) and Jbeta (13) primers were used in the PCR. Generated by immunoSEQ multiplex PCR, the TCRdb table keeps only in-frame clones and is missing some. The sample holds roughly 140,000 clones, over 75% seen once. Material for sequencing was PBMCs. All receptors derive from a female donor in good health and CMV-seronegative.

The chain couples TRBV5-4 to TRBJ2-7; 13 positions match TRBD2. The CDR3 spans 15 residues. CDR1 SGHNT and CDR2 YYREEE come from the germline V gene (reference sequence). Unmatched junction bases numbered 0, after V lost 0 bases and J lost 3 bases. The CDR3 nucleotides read TGTGCCAGCAGCTTGGGGACTAGCGGGAGCTACGAGCAGTACTTC. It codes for CASSLGTSGSYEQYF.

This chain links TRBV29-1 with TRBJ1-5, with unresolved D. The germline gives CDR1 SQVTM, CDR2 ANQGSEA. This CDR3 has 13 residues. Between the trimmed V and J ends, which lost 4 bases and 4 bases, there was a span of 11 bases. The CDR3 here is CSVATSPNQPQHF. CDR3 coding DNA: TGCAGCGTTGCGACTTCTCCGAATCAGCCCCAGCATTTT.

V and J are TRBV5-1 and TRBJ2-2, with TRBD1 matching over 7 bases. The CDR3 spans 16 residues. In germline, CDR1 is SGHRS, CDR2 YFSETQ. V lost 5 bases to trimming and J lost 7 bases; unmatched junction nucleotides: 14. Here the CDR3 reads CASSSSGQPTVGELFF. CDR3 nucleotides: TGCGCCAGCAGTTCATCGGGACAGCCTACGGTCGGGGAGCTGTTTTTT.

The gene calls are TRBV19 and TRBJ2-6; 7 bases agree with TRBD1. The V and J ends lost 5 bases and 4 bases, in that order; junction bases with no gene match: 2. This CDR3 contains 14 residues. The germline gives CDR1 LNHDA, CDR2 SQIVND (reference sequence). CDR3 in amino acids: CASSDRAGANVLTF. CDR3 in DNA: TGTGCCAGTAGTGACAGGGCCGGGGCCAACGTCCTGACTTTC.

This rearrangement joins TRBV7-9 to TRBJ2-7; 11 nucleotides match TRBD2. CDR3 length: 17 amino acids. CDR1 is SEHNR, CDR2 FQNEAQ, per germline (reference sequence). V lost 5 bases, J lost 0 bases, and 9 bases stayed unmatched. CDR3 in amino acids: CASSARETSGDSYEQYF. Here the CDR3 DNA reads TGTGCCAGCAGCGCCCGGGAGACTAGCGGGGACTCCTACGAGCAGTACTTC. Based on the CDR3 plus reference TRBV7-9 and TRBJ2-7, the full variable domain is DTGVSQNPRHKITKRGQNVTFRCDPISEHNRLYWYRQTLGQGPEFLTYFQNEAQLEKSRLLSDRFSAERPKGSFSTLEIQRTEQGDSAMYLCASSARETSGDSYEQYFGPGTRLTVT.